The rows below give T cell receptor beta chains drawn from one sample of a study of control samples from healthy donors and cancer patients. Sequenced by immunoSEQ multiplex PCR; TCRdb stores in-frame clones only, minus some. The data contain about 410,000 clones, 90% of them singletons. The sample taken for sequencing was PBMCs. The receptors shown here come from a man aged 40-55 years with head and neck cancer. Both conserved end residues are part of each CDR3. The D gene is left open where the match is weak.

CDR3aa: CASSQLASSYEQYF
j_gene: TRBJ2-7
d_gene: .
v_gene: TRBV4-2

CDR3aa: CASSFGQGNGQPQHF
j_gene: TRBJ1-5
d_gene: TRBD1
v_gene: TRBV27

CDR3aa: CASTQPGGRTEAFF
j_gene: TRBJ1-1
d_gene: .
v_gene: TRBV6-5

CDR3aa: CASSLRQDSIYEQYF
j_gene: TRBJ2-7
d_gene: .
v_gene: TRBV5-5

CDR3aa: CASSPVRDSANTGELFF
j_gene: TRBJ2-2
d_gene: .
v_gene: TRBV7-9

CDR3aa: CASSSYSRVLSLNEQFF
j_gene: TRBJ2-1
d_gene: .
v_gene: TRBV27

CDR3aa: CASSPLDRDEQFF
j_gene: TRBJ2-1
d_gene: TRBD1
v_gene: TRBV18

CDR3aa: CASSLQGRDTEAFF
j_gene: TRBJ1-1
d_gene: .
v_gene: TRBV7-9

CDR3aa: CSASNSDSYGYTF
j_gene: TRBJ1-2
d_gene: .
v_gene: TRBV20-1

CDR3aa: CASRGPGANVLTF
j_gene: TRBJ2-6
d_gene: .
v_gene: TRBV6-5

CDR3aa: CATSRDMGMQPQHF
j_gene: TRBJ1-5
d_gene: .
v_gene: TRBV15

CDR3aa: CASSSSGENTGELFF
j_gene: TRBJ2-2
d_gene: TRBD2
v_gene: TRBV7-9

CDR3aa: CASSFPTDTQYF
j_gene: TRBJ2-3
d_gene: .
v_gene: TRBV5-1

CDR3aa: CASSLRVSTEAFF
j_gene: TRBJ1-1
d_gene: .
v_gene: TRBV12-3/TRBV12-4

CDR3aa: CASSIPGLGDNEQFF
j_gene: TRBJ2-1
d_gene: TRBD2
v_gene: TRBV28

CDR3aa: CASSEGQNYGYTF
j_gene: TRBJ1-2
d_gene: .
v_gene: TRBV2

CDR3aa: CASSPRGYTEAFF
j_gene: TRBJ1-1
d_gene: .
v_gene: TRBV12-3/TRBV12-4

CDR3aa: CASSQSGAETQYF
j_gene: TRBJ2-5
d_gene: .
v_gene: TRBV3-1/TRBV3-2

CDR3aa: CASSQGSGRYQETQYF
j_gene: TRBJ2-5
d_gene: TRBD2
v_gene: TRBV3-1/TRBV3-2

CDR3aa: CATSGGRINYGYTF
j_gene: TRBJ1-2
d_gene: .
v_gene: TRBV15

CDR3aa: CASSVGAPGGEAFF
j_gene: TRBJ1-1
d_gene: TRBD1
v_gene: TRBV9

CDR3aa: CASSPRKAGANVLTF
j_gene: TRBJ2-6
d_gene: .
v_gene: TRBV11-1

CDR3aa: CASSDGTGLYEQYF
j_gene: TRBJ2-7
d_gene: TRBD1
v_gene: TRBV9

CDR3aa: CASSQPGAGTYEQYF
j_gene: TRBJ2-7
d_gene: .
v_gene: TRBV9

CDR3aa: CASRAIDRGTGANVLTF
j_gene: TRBJ2-6
d_gene: TRBD1
v_gene: TRBV19

CDR3aa: CASSSQREGSYEQYF
j_gene: TRBJ2-7
d_gene: TRBD2
v_gene: TRBV9

CDR3aa: CASTNSYNEQFF
j_gene: TRBJ2-1
d_gene: .
v_gene: TRBV6-5

CDR3aa: CASSLQQMTEAFF
j_gene: TRBJ1-1
d_gene: .
v_gene: TRBV7-9

CDR3aa: CASSLSLPLLYEQYF
j_gene: TRBJ2-7
d_gene: .
v_gene: TRBV27

CDR3aa: CATSSSGRIDTQYF
j_gene: TRBJ2-3
d_gene: TRBD2
v_gene: TRBV15

CDR3aa: CASSRNTGHYNEKLFF
j_gene: TRBJ1-4
d_gene: .
v_gene: TRBV13

CDR3aa: CASNPDRASETQYF
j_gene: TRBJ2-5
d_gene: TRBD1
v_gene: TRBV19

CDR3aa: CASSLGTDPLYGYTF
j_gene: TRBJ1-2
d_gene: .
v_gene: TRBV5-1

CDR3aa: CASSLRGTYEQYF
j_gene: TRBJ2-7
d_gene: .
v_gene: TRBV28

CDR3aa: CASSLAQGGSRDTQYF
j_gene: TRBJ2-3
d_gene: .
v_gene: TRBV7-6

CDR3aa: CAYQGAGTEAFF
j_gene: TRBJ1-1
d_gene: TRBD1
v_gene: TRBV30

CDR3aa: CASSSRLAGVDEQFF
j_gene: TRBJ2-1
d_gene: TRBD2
v_gene: TRBV7-3

CDR3aa: CASSGTSGDRWNEQFF
j_gene: TRBJ2-1
d_gene: TRBD2
v_gene: TRBV19

CDR3aa: CASSSDRGYGQPQHF
j_gene: TRBJ1-5
d_gene: TRBD1
v_gene: TRBV27

CDR3aa: CASSEPAQGLGGGYTF
j_gene: TRBJ1-2
d_gene: TRBD1
v_gene: TRBV10-2

CDR3aa: CASSLVGTSTDTQYF
j_gene: TRBJ2-3
d_gene: .
v_gene: TRBV5-6

CDR3aa: CASSGGISIAYGYTF
j_gene: TRBJ1-2
d_gene: .
v_gene: TRBV10-2

CDR3aa: CATSDSRRKSNQPQHF
j_gene: TRBJ1-5
d_gene: .
v_gene: TRBV24-1

CDR3aa: CSVPRGGTSYNEQFF
j_gene: TRBJ2-1
d_gene: TRBD2
v_gene: TRBV29-1

CDR3aa: CASSDSGTNFPQYF
j_gene: TRBJ2-5
d_gene: .
v_gene: TRBV28

CDR3aa: CASSHRGGKTEAFF
j_gene: TRBJ1-1
d_gene: TRBD1
v_gene: TRBV6-5

CDR3aa: CASSPTSGLAENNEQFF
j_gene: TRBJ2-1
d_gene: TRBD2
v_gene: TRBV9

CDR3aa: CASSLGPSQHF
j_gene: TRBJ1-5
d_gene: .
v_gene: TRBV12-3/TRBV12-4

CDR3aa: CASSISGDGETQYF
j_gene: TRBJ2-5
d_gene: TRBD2
v_gene: TRBV11-3

CDR3aa: CASSQTVVGSYEQYF
j_gene: TRBJ2-7
d_gene: .
v_gene: TRBV28

CDR3aa: CASSHQRGAGGNQPQHF
j_gene: TRBJ1-5
d_gene: .
v_gene: TRBV7-2

CDR3aa: CASSVEGASGANVLTF
j_gene: TRBJ2-6
d_gene: .
v_gene: TRBV9

CDR3aa: CASSMGGVISQETQYF
j_gene: TRBJ2-5
d_gene: .
v_gene: TRBV19